This TCR beta chain stems from a study of OX40 agonist ivuxolimab in advanced cancers. Study at large: Patients received ivuxolimab, an intravenous treatment, every 2 weeks at 0.01 to 10 mg/kg. Eligibility rules accepted prior anti-PD-1, anti-PD-L1 or anti-CTLA-4 therapy, and over 30% had some.

Autoimmune disease history or systemic immunosuppression meant exclusion. Sequencing was performed with immunoSEQ multiplex PCR; in TCRdb, only in-frame clones are kept and a portion is missing. The repertoire holds roughly 80,000 clones, with approximately 90% as singletons. V lost 5 bases, J lost 1 base, and 3 bases stayed unmatched. CDR1 is SGDLS, CDR2 YYNGEE, per germline. This CDR3 has 14 residues. This clone came up a few times. This TCR derives from an adult with an advanced solid tumor such as melanoma, head and neck, liver or kidney cancer. The chain has TRBV9 and TRBJ1-1, with 9 bases aligning to TRBD1. The sample here was CD4+ or CD8+ T cells sorted from blood, taken in a trial of the OX40 agonist ivuxolimab. CDR3 loop: CASRGQGRNTEAFF. CDR3 sequence (DNA): TGTGCCAGCAGGGGACAGGGTCGGAACACTGAAGCTTTCTTT.